The source of this T cell receptor beta chain is a study of Ad26.COV2.S vaccination and SARS-CoV-2 variants. Study-wide results and caveats: Substantial response breadth was reportedly seen for spike-specific CD8+ and CD4+ T cells after vaccination. Vaccine and placebo groups showed comparable non-spike TCR breadth.

The treatment: roughly 20 received Ad26.COV2.S at low or high dose, single or two shots; a few received placebo; per-sample allocation not given. Sampling occurred on day 63 after the first vaccine or placebo injection. Note on this clone: What it recognizes is unknown. The sample carries other DNA sequences with the same CDR3.

Measured with immunoSEQ multiplex PCR; TCRdb has only the in-frame clones, and not every one. Of roughly 270,000 clones detected, approximately 87% appear once; the ten largest clones hold about 3.1%. This CDR3 comprises 11 residues. Germline V gene sequence: CDR1 SGHRS, CDR2 YFSETQ. V dropped 2 bases and J dropped 5 bases, with 3 bases sitting between them. This sequence was found in a person aged 18-60 years who received the Ad26.COV2.S COVID-19 vaccine or a placebo. J is TRBJ2-3 and V is TRBV5-1; D not certain. The sample was peripheral blood, taken in a trial of Ad26.COV2.S vaccine versus placebo. CDR3 in amino acids: CASSLGDTQYF. CDR3 coding DNA: TGCGCCAGCAGCTTAGGAGATACGCAGTATTTT.